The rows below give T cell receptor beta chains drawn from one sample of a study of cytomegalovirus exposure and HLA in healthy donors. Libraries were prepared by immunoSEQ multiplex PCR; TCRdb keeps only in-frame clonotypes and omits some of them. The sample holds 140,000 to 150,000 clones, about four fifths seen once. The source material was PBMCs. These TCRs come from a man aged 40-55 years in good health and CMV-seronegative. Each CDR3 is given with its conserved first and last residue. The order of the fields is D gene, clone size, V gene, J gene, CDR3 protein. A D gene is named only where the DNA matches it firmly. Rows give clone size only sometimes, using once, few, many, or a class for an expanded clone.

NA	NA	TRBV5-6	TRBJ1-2	CASRTAGGGIVGYTF
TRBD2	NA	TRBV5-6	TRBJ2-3	CASSFGGGPSTDTQYF
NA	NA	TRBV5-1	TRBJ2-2	CASSPTGNTGELFF
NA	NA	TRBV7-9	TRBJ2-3	CASRNPNRESPDTQYF
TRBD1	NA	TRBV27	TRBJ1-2	CASSLRAGGDYGYTF
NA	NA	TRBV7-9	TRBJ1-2	CAAGSNYGYTF
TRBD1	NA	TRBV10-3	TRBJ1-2	CAISGQGVDGYTF
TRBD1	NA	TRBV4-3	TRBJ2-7	CASSQDDEPTGLPLGYEQYF
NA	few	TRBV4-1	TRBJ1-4	CASSQWDMSVEKLFF
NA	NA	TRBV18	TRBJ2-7	CASSPRRGYEQYF